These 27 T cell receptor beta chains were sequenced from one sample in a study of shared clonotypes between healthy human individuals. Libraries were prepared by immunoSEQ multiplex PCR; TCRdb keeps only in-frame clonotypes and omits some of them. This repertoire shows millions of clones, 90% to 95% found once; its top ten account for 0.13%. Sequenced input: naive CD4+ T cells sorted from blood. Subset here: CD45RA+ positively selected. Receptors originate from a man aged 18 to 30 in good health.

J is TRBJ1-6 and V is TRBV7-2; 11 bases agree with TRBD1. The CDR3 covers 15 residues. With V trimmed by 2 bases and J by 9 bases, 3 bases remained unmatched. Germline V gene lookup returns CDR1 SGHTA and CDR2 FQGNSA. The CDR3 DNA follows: TGTGCCAGCAGCTTATTGGGACAGGGGGTTTCACCCCTCCACTTT. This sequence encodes CASSLLGQGVSPLHF.

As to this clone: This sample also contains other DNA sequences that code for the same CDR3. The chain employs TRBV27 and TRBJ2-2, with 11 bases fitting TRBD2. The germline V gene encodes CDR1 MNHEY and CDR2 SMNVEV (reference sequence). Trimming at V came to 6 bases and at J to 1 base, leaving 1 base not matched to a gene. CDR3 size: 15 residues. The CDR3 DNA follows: TGTGCCAGCAGCGGACTAGCGGGGAACACCGGGGAGCTGTTTTTT. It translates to CASSGLAGNTGELFF.

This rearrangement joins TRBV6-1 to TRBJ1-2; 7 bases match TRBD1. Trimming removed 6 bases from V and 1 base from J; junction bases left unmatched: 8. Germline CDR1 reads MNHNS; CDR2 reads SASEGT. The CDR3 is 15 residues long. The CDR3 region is CASRTDRVINYGYTF. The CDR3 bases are TGTGCCAGCAGGACAGACAGGGTTATTAACTATGGCTACACCTTC.

As DNA, the CDR3 is TGTGCCACCAGCAGAGAGGGAGGGGCGGCAGACATTCAGTACTTC. Its protein product is CATSREGGAADIQYF. V gene TRBV15 combines with J gene TRBJ2-4; TRBD2 matches at 7 bases. The CDR3 is 15 residues long. After removal of 0 bases from V and 8 bases from J, the junction contained 7 bases not matched to a gene. Germline CDR1 LNHNV, CDR2 YYDKDF (reference sequence).

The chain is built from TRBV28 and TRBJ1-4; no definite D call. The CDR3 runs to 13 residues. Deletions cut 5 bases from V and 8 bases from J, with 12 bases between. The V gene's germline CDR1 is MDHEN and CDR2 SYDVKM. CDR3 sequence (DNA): TGTGCCAGCAGTCCGGCTATAGGGGAAAAACTGTTTTTT. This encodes CASSPAIGEKLFF.

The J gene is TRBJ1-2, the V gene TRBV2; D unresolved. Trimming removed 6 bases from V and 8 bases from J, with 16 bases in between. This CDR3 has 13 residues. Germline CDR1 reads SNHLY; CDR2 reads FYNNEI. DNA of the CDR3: TGTGCCAGCAGCGATGGGGTGGGCCACGGCTACACCTTC. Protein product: CASSDGVGHGYTF.

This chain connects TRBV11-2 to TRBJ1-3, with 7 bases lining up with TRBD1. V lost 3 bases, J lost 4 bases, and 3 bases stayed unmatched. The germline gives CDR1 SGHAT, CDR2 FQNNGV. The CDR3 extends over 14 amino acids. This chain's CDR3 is CASSFPGQGNTIYF. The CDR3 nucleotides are TGTGCCAGCAGCTTCCCGGGACAGGGAAACACCATATATTTT.

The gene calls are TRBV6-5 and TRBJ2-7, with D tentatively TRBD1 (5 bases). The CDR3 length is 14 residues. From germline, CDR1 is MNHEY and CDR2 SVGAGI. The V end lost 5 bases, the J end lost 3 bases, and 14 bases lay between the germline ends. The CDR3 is CASSTSGNSYEQYF. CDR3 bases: TGTGCCAGCAGTACTTCAGGGAACAGCTACGAGCAGTACTTC.

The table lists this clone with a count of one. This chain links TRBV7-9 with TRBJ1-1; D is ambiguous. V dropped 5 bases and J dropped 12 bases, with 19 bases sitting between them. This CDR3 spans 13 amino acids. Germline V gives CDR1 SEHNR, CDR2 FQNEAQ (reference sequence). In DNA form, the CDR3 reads TGTGCCAGCAGCCAGGTTTGGGTCAACCCAACTTTCTTT. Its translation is CASSQVWVNPTFF.

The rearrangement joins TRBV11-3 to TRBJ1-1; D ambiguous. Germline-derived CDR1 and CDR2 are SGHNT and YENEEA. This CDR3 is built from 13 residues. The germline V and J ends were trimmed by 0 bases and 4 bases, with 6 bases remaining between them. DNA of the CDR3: TGTGCCAGCAGCTTAGATTCCGGCACTGAAGCTTTCTTT. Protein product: CASSLDSGTEAFF.

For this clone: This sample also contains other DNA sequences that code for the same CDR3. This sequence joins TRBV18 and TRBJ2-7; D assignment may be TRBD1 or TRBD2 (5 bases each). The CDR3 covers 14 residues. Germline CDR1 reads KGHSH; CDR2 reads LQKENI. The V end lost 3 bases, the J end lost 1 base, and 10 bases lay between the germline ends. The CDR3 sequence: CASSPGRSSYEQYF. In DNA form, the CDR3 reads TGTGCCAGCTCACCGGGACGGAGTTCCTACGAGCAGTACTTC.

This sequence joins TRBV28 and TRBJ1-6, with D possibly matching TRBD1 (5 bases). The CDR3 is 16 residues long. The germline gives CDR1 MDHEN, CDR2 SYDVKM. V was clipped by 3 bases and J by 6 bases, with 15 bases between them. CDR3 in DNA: TGTGCCAGCAGTTTCCACCTACAGGTCTCTAATTCACCCCTCCACTTT. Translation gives CASSFHLQVSNSPLHF.

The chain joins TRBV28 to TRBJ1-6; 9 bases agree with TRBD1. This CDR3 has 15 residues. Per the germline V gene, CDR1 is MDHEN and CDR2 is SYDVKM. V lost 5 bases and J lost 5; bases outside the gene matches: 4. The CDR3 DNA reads TGTGCCAGCAGTGGGGGGACAGGGAATAATTCACCCCTCCACTTT. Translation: CASSGGTGNNSPLHF. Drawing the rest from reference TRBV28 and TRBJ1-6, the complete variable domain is DVKVTQSSRYLVKRTGEKVFLECVQDMDHENMFWYRQDPGLGLRLIYFSYDVKMKEKGDIPEGYSVSREKKERFSLILESASTNQTSMYLCASSGGTGNNSPLHFGNGTRLTVT.

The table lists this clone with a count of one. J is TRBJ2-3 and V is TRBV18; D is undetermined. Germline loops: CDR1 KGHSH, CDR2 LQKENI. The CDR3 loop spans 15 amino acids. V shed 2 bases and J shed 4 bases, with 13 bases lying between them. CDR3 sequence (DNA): TGTGCCAGCTCACCAGTGGTAGTTGGTGCAGATACGCAGTATTTT. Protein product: CASSPVVVGADTQYF.

The CDR3: CASSMGRQGGNQPQHF. The CDR3 DNA reads TGTGCCAGCAGCATGGGACGCCAGGGGGGCAATCAGCCCCAGCATTTT. The chain employs TRBV5-5 and TRBJ1-5; 7 nucleotides match TRBD1. V was clipped by 4 bases and J by 2 bases; unmatched bases: 9. Germline assignment: CDR1 SGHKS and CDR2 YYEKEE (reference sequence). The CDR3 consists of 16 residues.

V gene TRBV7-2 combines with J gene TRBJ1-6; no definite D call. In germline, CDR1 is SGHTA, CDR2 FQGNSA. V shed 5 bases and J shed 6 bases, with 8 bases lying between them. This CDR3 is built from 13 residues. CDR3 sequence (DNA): TGTGCCAGCAGCCAAACCTTTAATTCACCCCTCCACTTT. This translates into CASSQTFNSPLHF.

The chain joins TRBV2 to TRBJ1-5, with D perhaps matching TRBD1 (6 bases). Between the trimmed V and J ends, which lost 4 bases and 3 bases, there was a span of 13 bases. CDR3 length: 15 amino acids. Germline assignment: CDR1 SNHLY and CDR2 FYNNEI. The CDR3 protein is CASSAWTENNQPQHF. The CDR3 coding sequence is TGTGCCAGCAGTGCCTGGACAGAGAACAATCAGCCCCAGCATTTT.

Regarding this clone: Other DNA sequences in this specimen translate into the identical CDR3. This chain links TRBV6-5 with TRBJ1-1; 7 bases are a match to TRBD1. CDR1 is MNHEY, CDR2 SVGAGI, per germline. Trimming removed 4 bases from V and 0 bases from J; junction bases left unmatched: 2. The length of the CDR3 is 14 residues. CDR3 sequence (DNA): TGTGCCAGCAGTTCGGGACAGATGAACACTGAAGCTTTCTTT. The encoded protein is CASSSGQMNTEAFF.

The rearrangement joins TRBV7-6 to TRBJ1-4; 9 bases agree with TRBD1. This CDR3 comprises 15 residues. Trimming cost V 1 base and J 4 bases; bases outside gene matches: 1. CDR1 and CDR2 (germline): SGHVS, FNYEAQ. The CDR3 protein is CASSLGTGDNEKLFF. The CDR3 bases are TGTGCCAGCAGCTTAGGGACAGGGGATAATGAAAAACTGTTTTTT.

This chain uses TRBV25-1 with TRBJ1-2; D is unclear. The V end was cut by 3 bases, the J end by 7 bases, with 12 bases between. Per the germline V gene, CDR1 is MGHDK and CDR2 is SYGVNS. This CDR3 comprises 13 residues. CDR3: CASSDGWSSGYTF. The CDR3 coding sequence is TGTGCCAGCAGTGATGGGTGGTCTAGTGGCTACACCTTC.

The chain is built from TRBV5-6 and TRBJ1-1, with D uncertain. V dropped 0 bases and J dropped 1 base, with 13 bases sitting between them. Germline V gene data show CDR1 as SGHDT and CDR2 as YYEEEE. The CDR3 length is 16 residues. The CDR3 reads CASSLGGFWENTEAFF. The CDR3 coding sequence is TGTGCCAGCAGCTTGGGCGGTTTCTGGGAGAACACTGAAGCTTTCTTT.

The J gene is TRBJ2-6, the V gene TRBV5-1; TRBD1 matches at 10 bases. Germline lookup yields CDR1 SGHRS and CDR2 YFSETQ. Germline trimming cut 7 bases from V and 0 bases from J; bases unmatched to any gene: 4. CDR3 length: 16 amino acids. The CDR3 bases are TGCGCCAGCGGGACAGGGGCAATCTCTGGGGCCAACGTCCTGACTTTC. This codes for CASGTGAISGANVLTF.

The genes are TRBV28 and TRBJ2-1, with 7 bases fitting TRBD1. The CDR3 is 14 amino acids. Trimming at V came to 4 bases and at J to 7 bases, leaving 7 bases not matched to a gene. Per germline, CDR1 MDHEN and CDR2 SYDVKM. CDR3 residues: CASSSGQGDNEQFF. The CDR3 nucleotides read TGTGCCAGCAGTTCGGGTCAGGGGGATAATGAGCAGTTCTTC.

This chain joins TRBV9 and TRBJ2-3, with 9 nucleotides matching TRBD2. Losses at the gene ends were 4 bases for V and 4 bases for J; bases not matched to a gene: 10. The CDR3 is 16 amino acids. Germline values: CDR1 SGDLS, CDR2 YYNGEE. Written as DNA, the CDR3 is TGTGCCAGCAGCCCCATAGCGGGAGCCGTCCCAGATACGCAGTATTTT. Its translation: CASSPIAGAVPDTQYF. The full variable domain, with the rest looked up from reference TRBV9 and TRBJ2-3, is DSGVTQTPKHLITATGQRVTLRCSPRSGDLSVYWYQQSLDQGLQFLIQYYNGEERAKGNILERFSAQQFPDLHSELNLSSLELGDSALYFCASSPIAGAVPDTQYFGPGTRLTVL.

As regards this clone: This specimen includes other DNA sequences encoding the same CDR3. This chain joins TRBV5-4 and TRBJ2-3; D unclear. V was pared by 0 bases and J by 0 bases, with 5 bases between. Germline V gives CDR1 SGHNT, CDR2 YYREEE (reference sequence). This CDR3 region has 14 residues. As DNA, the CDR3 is TGTGCCAGCAGCTTGGTGGGGAGCACAGATACGCAGTATTTT. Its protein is CASSLVGSTDTQYF.

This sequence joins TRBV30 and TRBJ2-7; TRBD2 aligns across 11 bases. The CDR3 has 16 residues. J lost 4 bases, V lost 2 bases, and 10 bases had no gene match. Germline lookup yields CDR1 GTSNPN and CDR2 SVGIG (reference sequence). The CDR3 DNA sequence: TGTGCCTGGAGTCACCCGGGACTAGCGGAGCGGTACGAGCAGTACTTC. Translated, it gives CAWSHPGLAERYEQYF.

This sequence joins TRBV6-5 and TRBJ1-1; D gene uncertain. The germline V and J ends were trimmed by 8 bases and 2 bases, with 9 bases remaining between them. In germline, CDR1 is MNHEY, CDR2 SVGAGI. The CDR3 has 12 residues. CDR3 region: CASASGNTEAFF. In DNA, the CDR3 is TGTGCCAGCGCCTCGGGAAACACTGAAGCTTTCTTT.